What follows are 3 T cell receptor beta chains derived from one specimen sequenced in a study of blood T cell repertoires in COVID-19 (dated by TCRdb to between 2020 and 2021). The method was the immunoSEQ multiplex PCR assay. The immuneACCESS repertoire file appears here via TCRdb, limited to in-frame rearrangements. These files lack a portion of the clones; in checked studies, under half of the deficit traces to unresolved V genes, and the cause of the others is not known. Across this sample there are approximately 400,000 clones, with around 87% seen only once. The top ten constitute 1% to 1.5% of the sample. Sequencing was carried out using PBMCs or T cells enriched from blood (not recorded which). These receptors were collected from a man aged 25-45 years who had recovered from COVID-19.

The chain carries TRBV30 and TRBJ1-6; D call uncertain. V lost 0 bases to trimming and J lost 11 bases, with 11 bases between them. Germline CDR1 and CDR2: GTSNPN and SVGIG (reference sequence). This CDR3 is built from 13 residues. The CDR3 nucleotides read TGTGCCTGGAGTGTACGCGGTCTACCACCCCTCCACTTT. Protein product: CAWSVRGLPPLHF.

V is TRBV27 and J is TRBJ1-6; the D is unclear. Germline CDR1 MNHEY, CDR2 SMNVEV (reference sequence). The CDR3 covers 14 residues. Trimming pared 3 bases from V and 2 bases from J, leaving 5 bases between. The CDR3 protein is CASSFKTYNSPLHF. In DNA form, the CDR3 reads TGTGCCAGCAGTTTTAAAACCTATAATTCACCCCTCCACTTT.

The count of this clone is one. The chain joins TRBV7-2 to TRBJ2-2, with no clear D. Per the germline V gene, CDR1 is SGHTA and CDR2 is FQGNSA. The CDR3 loop spans 14 amino acids. Trimming removed 2 bases from V and 6 bases from J, with 10 bases in between. As DNA, the CDR3 is TGTGCCAGCAGCTTATTAAGTGGGCCCGGGGAGCTGTTTTTT. Its protein is CASSLLSGPGELFF.